This T cell receptor (beta chain) was captured in a study of blood T cell repertoires in COVID-19. Between the trimmed V and J ends, which lost 6 bases and 1 base, there was a span of 7 bases. This CDR3 region has 12 residues. In germline, CDR1 is SGHRS, CDR2 YFSETQ. TCRdb's table, derived via immunoSEQ multiplex PCR, lists solely in-frame clones and lacks some. The sample yields fewer than 350,000 clones, about 88% seen once. The rearrangement uses TRBV5-1 and TRBJ1-1, with unresolved D. The sequencing input was peripheral blood. This clonotype was sampled from a woman between 65 and 79 years old with COVID-19, enrolled during active disease. The CDR3 is CASTSGNTEAFF. The CDR3 bases are TGCGCCAGCACTAGTGGGAACACTGAAGCTTTCTTT.